Presented here are 27 T cell receptor beta chains from one specimen sequenced in a study of blood T cell repertoires in COVID-19. Profiled with immunoSEQ multiplex PCR; TCRdb holds only in-frame clones, not every one. The sample yields some 240,000 clones, 80% to 85% seen once. Specimen: peripheral blood. These receptors were collected from a woman in her fifties or sixties with active or convalescent COVID-19.

This clone was recorded once. The V and J genes are TRBV5-1 and TRBJ1-1; 9 bases are shared with TRBD1. V was clipped by 6 bases and J by 6 bases; unmatched bases: 9. CDR1 is SGHRS and CDR2 is YFSETQ in the germline V gene. The CDR3 contains 14 residues. CDR3 DNA sequence: TGCGCCAGCAAAGCGGGACAGGGTGTCGCTGAAGCTTTCTTT. Protein product: CASKAGQGVAEAFF.

Comments on this clone: Distinct nucleotide sequences in the sample also encode this CDR3. CDR3 loop: CASSLAAGANTEAFF. CDR3 coding DNA: TGCGCCAGCAGCTTGGCCGCTGGGGCTAACACTGAAGCTTTCTTT. The V gene is TRBV5-1, the J gene TRBJ1-1, with D perhaps TRBD1 (5 bases). The CDR3 has 15 residues. The germline V and J ends were trimmed by 0 bases and 2 bases, with 11 bases remaining between them. In germline, CDR1 is SGHRS, CDR2 YFSETQ.

The CDR3 reads CASSPLGGQGVSSTDTQYF. The CDR3 nucleotides read TGTGCCAGCAGCCCGCTCGGAGGGCAGGGGGTATCTAGCACAGATACGCAGTATTTT. The chain links TRBV14 to TRBJ2-3, with a tentative D call TRBD1 (7 bases). CDR1 SGHDN and CDR2 FVKESK come from the germline V gene. V gave up 4 bases and J gave up 0 bases, with 23 bases separating them. The CDR3 totals 19 residues.

The J gene is TRBJ1-1, the V gene TRBV3-1 (or the pseudogene TRBV3-2); D is undetermined. CDR3 length: 14 amino acids. The germline V gene encodes CDR1 LGHDT and CDR2 YNNKEL (reference sequence). Trimming left V 1 base short and J 6 bases short, with 12 bases between. CDR3 nucleotide sequence: TGTGCCAGCAGCCAAGGAGGGAGAGGGTCTGAAGCTTTCTTT. Translated, it gives CASSQGGRGSEAFF.

The chain links TRBV29-1 to TRBJ2-7, with 7 bases that match TRBD2. The CDR3 is 16 residues long. Per germline, CDR1 SQVTM and CDR2 ANQGSEA. Trimming cost V 7 bases and J 2 bases; bases outside gene matches: 17. The CDR3 sequence: CSASGGPSLMTYEQYF. For the CDR3, the DNA is TGCAGCGCCTCGGGAGGTCCCAGCCTTATGACCTACGAGCAGTACTTC.

The V gene is TRBV3-1 (or the pseudogene TRBV3-2), the J gene TRBJ2-1; 11 positions match TRBD2. CDR3 length: 19 residues. The germline CDR1 and CDR2 sequences are LGHDT and YNNKEL (reference sequence). The ends lost 5 bases at V and 0 bases at J; junction bases unmatched: 12. The CDR3 here is CASSALAGVGGGSYNEQFF. CDR3 coding DNA: TGTGCCAGCAGCGCACTAGCGGGGGTCGGCGGGGGCTCCTACAATGAGCAGTTCTTC.

There are many counts of this clone. The chain uses TRBV30 and TRBJ2-2; D not resolved. The CDR3 sequence is 14 residues long. The V end lost 0 bases, the J end lost 4 bases, and 9 bases lay between the germline ends. The germline V gene has CDR1 GTSNPN and CDR2 SVGIG (reference sequence). CDR3 sequence reads: CAWSVRGITGELFF. The CDR3 bases are TGTGCCTGGAGTGTACGCGGAATCACCGGGGAGCTGTTTTTT.

This clone has a single count. This chain joins TRBV6-5 and TRBJ1-2, with unresolved D. Trimming stripped 6 bases from V and 2 bases from J, with 10 bases between. This CDR3 is built from 13 residues. Germline V gene lookup returns CDR1 MNHEY and CDR2 SVGAGI. DNA of the CDR3: TGTGCCAGCAGCCAACCACGGAACTATGGCTACACCTTC. Translation: CASSQPRNYGYTF.

J is TRBJ2-3 and V is TRBV7-9; the D gene could be TRBD1 or TRBD2 (7 bases each). From germline, CDR1 is SEHNR and CDR2 FQNEAQ (reference sequence). Trimming removed 8 bases at V and 8 bases at J, with 14 bases between. The CDR3 consists of 12 residues. CDR3 coding DNA: TGTGCCAGCGCCACAGGGGAGGGTACGCAGTATTTT. It is translated as CASATGEGTQYF. Full variable domain (remainder filled in from reference TRBV7-9 and TRBJ2-3): DTGVSQNPRHKITKRGQNVTFRCDPISEHNRLYWYRQTLGQGPEFLTYFQNEAQLEKSRLLSDRFSAERPKGSFSTLEIQRTEQGDSAMYLCASATGEGTQYFGPGTRLTVL.

The chain recombines TRBV7-2 with TRBJ2-5; 9 nucleotides align to TRBD1. CDR1 SGHTA and CDR2 FQGNSA come from the germline V gene. V shed 5 bases, J shed 1 base, and the junction held 8 bases outside the gene matches. CDR3 length: 16 amino acids. The CDR3 reads CASSTQTGGGQETQYF. In nucleotides, the CDR3 is TGTGCCAGCAGCACCCAGACAGGGGGTGGCCAAGAGACCCAGTACTTC.

This clone was seen once. V and J are TRBV5-1 and TRBJ2-3, with 9 bases matching TRBD2. The CDR3 has 17 amino acids. Germline trimming cut 4 bases from V and 2 bases from J; bases unmatched to any gene: 11. CDR1 SGHRS and CDR2 YFSETQ come from the germline V gene. The CDR3 sequence: CASSLTGTSPYTDTQYF. CDR3 nucleotides: TGCGCCAGCAGCCTCACCGGGACTAGCCCCTACACAGATACGCAGTATTTT.

The chain couples TRBV3-1 (or the pseudogene TRBV3-2) to TRBJ1-1; TRBD1 aligns across 8 bases. From germline, CDR1 is LGHDT and CDR2 YNNKEL (reference sequence). The CDR3 has 13 residues. V was pared by 6 bases and J by 4 bases, with 4 bases of the junction left unmatched. CDR3: CASSMDRVTEAFF. In nucleotides, the CDR3 is TGTGCCAGCAGTATGGACAGGGTCACTGAAGCTTTCTTT.

The chain combines TRBV9 with TRBJ2-3; 9 bases map to TRBD2. This CDR3 has 16 residues. Germline V gene data show CDR1 as SGDLS and CDR2 as YYNGEE. V shed 4 bases and J 4 bases; nucleotides not matched to a gene: 10. CDR3: CASSPEVAGAADTQYF. The CDR3 DNA sequence: TGTGCCAGCAGCCCAGAGGTAGCGGGGGCGGCAGATACGCAGTATTTT.

The chain carries TRBV12-2 and TRBJ2-7; the table gives TRBD1 as D, unverified against the DNA. TRBV12-2 is annotated as a pseudogene. This CDR3 has 16 residues. This chain's CDR3 is CASRLAGRTGCYEQYF. CDR3 nucleotide sequence: TGTGCAAGTCGCTTAGCCGGGAGGACAGGGTGCTACGAGCAGTACTTC.

The chain couples TRBV21-1 to TRBJ2-7; TRBD1, as called in the table, went unchecked against the DNA. TRBV21-1 constitutes a pseudogene. This CDR3 comprises 18 residues. Here the CDR3 DNA reads TGTGCCAGCAGCGACAAGGGGAACGGGCCACCCCTTCCCTACGAGCAGTACTTC. Translating it yields CASSDKGNGPPLPYEQYF.

This chain joins TRBV5-1 and TRBJ1-3, with D possibly matching TRBD1 (6 bases). Germline CDR1 is SGHRS and CDR2 is YFSETQ. The CDR3 is 16 residues long. Trimming removed 2 bases from V and 4 bases from J, with 16 bases in between. CDR3 nucleotide sequence: TGCGCCAGCAGCTTCGGGACAAGCGAGTGGGGAAACACCATATATTTT. Amino acids: CASSFGTSEWGNTIYF.

This sequence joins TRBV28 and TRBJ2-5; weak D call: TRBD1 (6 bases). Germline CDR1 and CDR2: MDHEN and SYDVKM. Trimming cost V 4 bases and J 5 bases, with 11 bases left between them. This CDR3 spans 13 amino acids. CDR3 loop: CASSSTGRETQYF. CDR3 bases: TGTGCCAGCAGTTCTACAGGGCGGGAGACCCAGTACTTC.

This sequence joins TRBV6-5 and TRBJ2-1; TRBD1 matches at 7 bases. J was trimmed by 9 bases and V by 5 bases; bases with no gene match: 7. The CDR3 sequence is 13 residues long. Germline CDR1 is MNHEY and CDR2 is SVGAGI. For the CDR3, the DNA is TGTGCCAGCAGTAGATCTGGACAGGCTGAGCAGTTCTTC. Residues: CASSRSGQAEQFF.

The V and J genes are TRBV7-6 and TRBJ2-6; 8 bases are shared with TRBD1. Per the germline V gene, CDR1 is SGHVS and CDR2 is FNYEAQ. The CDR3 is made up of 20 amino acids. The V segment lost 5 bases and the J segment 0 bases; nucleotides outside the gene matches: 15. The CDR3 bases are TGTGCCAGCAGCCCCCGCCCCTGGACAGGGACCCGCTCTGGGGCCAACGTCCTGACTTTC. Translating it yields CASSPRPWTGTRSGANVLTF.

The rearrangement uses TRBV6-5 and TRBJ2-3, with D maybe TRBD2 (5 bases). Trimming stripped 4 bases from V and 5 bases from J, with 13 bases between. Germline V gene lookup returns CDR1 MNHEY and CDR2 SVGAGI. The CDR3 consists of 14 residues. In nucleotides, the CDR3 is TGTGCCAGCAGTTTGCGGGCAGGTGGAGATACGCAGTATTTT. It encodes CASSLRAGGDTQYF.

V gene TRBV5-1 combines with J gene TRBJ2-3; TRBD2 is a possible D gene (6 bases). Germline CDR1 and CDR2: SGHRS and YFSETQ. Trimming took off 4 bases at V and 1 base at J, with 10 bases between the two ends. The CDR3 length is 14 residues. Here the CDR3 reads CASSTSSGTDTQYF. The CDR3 region has the DNA TGCGCCAGCAGCACTAGCAGTGGCACAGATACGCAGTATTTT.

The CDR3 region has the DNA TGTGCCAGCAGCTCGGACACCCAGGGCCGCCGTGGCTACACCTTC. Translating it yields CASSSDTQGRRGYTF. V and J are TRBV6-5 and TRBJ1-2; a weak D match, TRBD1 (5 bases). The ends were cut back, 6 bases at V and 7 bases at J, with 21 bases in the middle. There are 15 residues in the CDR3. Germline CDR1 and CDR2: MNHEY and SVGAGI.

The chain links TRBV18 to TRBJ1-1, with 7 nucleotides matching TRBD1. The CDR3 is 15 residues long. The V gene's germline CDR1 is KGHSH and CDR2 LQKENI. Trimming removed 4 bases from V and 4 bases from J; junction bases left unmatched: 9. The CDR3 region is CASSLNTGESTEAFF. In DNA, the CDR3 is TGTGCCAGCTCACTCAACACAGGGGAAAGCACTGAAGCTTTCTTT.

This chain connects TRBV7-6 to TRBJ1-1; possible D gene TRBD1, 5 bases. Trimming left V 5 bases short and J 3 bases short, with 10 bases between. Germline V gene sequence: CDR1 SGHVS, CDR2 FNYEAQ. The CDR3 is made up of 13 amino acids. In DNA, the CDR3 is TGTGCCAGCAGCACTCAGGGATACACTGAAGCTTTCTTT. This codes for CASSTQGYTEAFF.

The chain links TRBV5-4 to TRBJ2-3; 12 bases match TRBD2. V lost 0 bases to trimming and J lost 2 bases; unmatched junction nucleotides: 4. Germline CDR1 and CDR2: SGHNT and YYREEE (reference sequence). This CDR3 is built from 17 residues. DNA for the CDR3: TGTGCCAGCAGCTTGGCGCTAGCGGGGGGGCCCACAGATACGCAGTATTTT. Protein product: CASSLALAGGPTDTQYF.

Turning to this clone: This could be a read error, since a much larger clone is one nucleotide away. This chain links TRBV6-5 with TRBJ2-7; TRBD1 matches 10 bases. Germline loops: CDR1 MNHEY, CDR2 SVGAGI. This CDR3 region has 14 residues. The J segment lost 3 bases and the V segment lost 6 bases, leaving 5 bases of the junction unmatched. CDR3 coding DNA: TGTGCCAGCAGCCCGACAGGGGGCTTCTACGAGCAGTACTTC. Its translation: CASSPTGGFYEQYF.

The V call is TRBV6-6, the J call TRBJ2-7; TRBD2 matches 7 bases. This CDR3 has 13 amino acids. V was clipped by 5 bases and J by 6 bases; unmatched bases: 7. CDR1 is MNHNY and CDR2 is SVGAGI in the germline V gene (reference sequence). This CDR3 reads CASSQGPGGEQYF. CDR3 nucleotides: TGTGCCAGCAGTCAGGGACCGGGGGGCGAGCAGTACTTC.